This entry is about one TCR beta chain. Its specificity is unknown. Gene names refer to mouse genes. From the germline J gene comes the end of the CDR3, since the read stops 1 residue before it. Time point described: mouse harvest day 7 after allogeneic transplant. Each mouse received 10^7 T-cell-depleted marrow cells plus 10^6 splenic CD5+ T cells by tail vein. The sample belongs to a study of tissue T cells after allogeneic stem cell transplantation. Study-level points and caveats: Motif-based clustering found tissue-specific repertoire signatures shared across patients, though few clones were shared.

The assay was immunoSEQ multiplex PCR, and TCRdb's table has in-frame clones only and misses some. The sample shows some 6,300 clones, more than 40% of them seen only once. The CDR3 consists of 14 residues. After removal of 6 bases from V and 4 bases from J, the junction contained 6 bases not matched to a gene. CDR1 and CDR2 (germline): KGHPV, FQNQEV (reference sequence). The chain has TRBV26 and TRBJ1-3; 7 bases match TRBD1. The sequence came from a female BALB/c mouse given C57BL/6 T cells with graft-versus-host disease after an allogeneic hematopoietic cell transplant. The material sequenced was gut tissue. CDR3: CASSYRGGGNTLYF. The covered CDR3 bases are TGTGCCAGCAGCTACAGGGGTGGCGGAAATACGCTCTAT.